This TCR beta chain was sequenced during a study of blood T cell repertoires in COVID-19. The CDR3 is 16 amino acids. Unmatched junction bases numbered 8, after V lost 6 bases and J lost 4 bases. CDR1 is SGHVS, CDR2 FQNEAQ, per germline. The table came from immunoSEQ multiplex PCR; TCRdb's copy has only in-frame clones and leaves some out. The sample has approximately 220,000 clones; 85% are singletons. Recovered Cohort 3 donors showed two negative PCRs, clearance, or symptom resolution. The origin of this receptor is a man aged 35-49 years who had recovered from COVID-19. Material for sequencing was PBMCs or T cells enriched from blood (not recorded which). J is TRBJ1-6 and V is TRBV7-8, with TRBD1 matching 8 bases. The CDR3 DNA reads as TGTGCCAGCAGATTTGGGACAGGAGGATATAATTCACCCCTCCACTTT. Amino acids: CASRFGTGGYNSPLHF.